Reported below is one T cell receptor beta chain. The entry originates in a study of blood T cell repertoires in COVID-19. Germline V gene sequence: CDR1 SGHNT, CDR2 YYREEE (reference sequence). Trimming removed 0 bases from V and 4 bases from J, with 13 bases in between. The CDR3 loop spans 15 amino acids. Authors' analysis steps: Reference gene primers were amplified, and this amplification served to estimate nucleated cell counts. Only in-frame clones appear in the TCRdb table, and some are missing; sequencing was by immunoSEQ multiplex PCR. The V and J calls and the clone size are those of that table, but D and trimming were determined from the DNA. Among about 85,000 clones listed, 90% were seen once.

This TCR was recovered from a woman older than 75 with active or convalescent COVID-19. This sequence joins TRBV5-4 and TRBJ1-2; D remains ambiguous. Sequencing was done on a sample of peripheral blood. CDR3 in amino acids: CASSLGRQSLYGYTF. The CDR3 region has the DNA TGTGCCAGCAGCTTGGGACGACAATCCCTCTATGGCTACACCTTC.